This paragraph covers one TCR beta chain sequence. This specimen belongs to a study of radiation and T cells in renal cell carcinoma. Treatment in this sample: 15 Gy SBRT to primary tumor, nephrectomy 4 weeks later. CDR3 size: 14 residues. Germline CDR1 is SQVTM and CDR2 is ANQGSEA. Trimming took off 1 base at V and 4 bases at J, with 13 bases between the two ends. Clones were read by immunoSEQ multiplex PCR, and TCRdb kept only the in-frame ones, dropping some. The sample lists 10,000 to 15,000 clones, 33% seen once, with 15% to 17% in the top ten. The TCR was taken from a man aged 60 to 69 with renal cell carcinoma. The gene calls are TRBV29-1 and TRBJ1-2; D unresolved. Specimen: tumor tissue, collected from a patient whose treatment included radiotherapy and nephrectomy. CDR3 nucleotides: TGCAGCGTTGAAGGAGGGCAGGCCGGCTATGGCTACACCTTC. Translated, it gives CSVEGGQAGYGYTF.